A selection of T cell receptor beta chains follows, all from one sample in a study of regulatory T cells in long-lasting Graves disease. TCRdb re-derived calls from the multiplex PCR reads in MiXCR, one entry per CDR3 protein. The table lists 350,000 to 450,000 distinct CDR3 sequences, about 20% of them singletons. Sequencing was performed on peripheral blood mononuclear cells (PBMCs), taken when the disease was refractory, from a patient treated with antithyroid drugs. These receptors were taken from a female donor with Graves disease. CDR3s include the opening cysteine and the closing phenylalanine or tryptophan. The D gene is left open where the match is weak. Only some rows state a clone size, as once, few, many or a class for expanded clones.

>TRBD1|.|TRBV7-9|TRBJ1-1
TGTGCCAGCAGCTTAGAACTCCGGGACAGAGCTTTCTTT
CASSLELRDRAFF
>.|.|TRBV5-6|TRBJ1-2
TGTGCCAGCAGCCGCATTACAGGGATGGACTATGGCTACACCTTC
CASSRITGMDYGYTF
>.|.|TRBV6-2/TRBV6-3|TRBJ2-3
TGTGCCAGCAGTTACTCGTCCGGGGTACTCACAGATACGCAGTATTTT
CASSYSSGVLTDTQYF
>.|.|TRBV19|TRBJ2-7
TGTGCCAGTAGTATCCTGCCCGGACAGAGAAGCTACGAGCAGTACTTC
CASSILPGQRSYEQYF
>TRBD1|few|TRBV4-1|TRBJ1-2
TGCGCCAGCAGCCAAGTCAGGGACAGGTTCGTCTTAGGCTACACCTTC
CASSQVRDRFVLGYTF
>.|many|TRBV24-1|TRBJ2-7
TGTGCCACCAGTTCATCCACAGGTTCCTCCTACGAGCAGTACTTC
CATSSSTGSSYEQYF
>.|few|TRBV9|TRBJ1-1
TGTGCCAGCAGCGCTGCTACAACGGGGAACACTGAAGCTTTCTTT
CASSAATTGNTEAFF
>TRBD1|many|TRBV2|TRBJ1-1
TGTGCCAGCTCGGGACAGGGATACACTGAAGCTTTCTTT
CASSGQGYTEAFF
>.|.|TRBV15|TRBJ1-1
TGTGCCACCAGCGGATTTGCGTGGGGGACTGAAGCTTTCTTT
CATSGFAWGTEAFF
>TRBD2|few|TRBV18|TRBJ2-1
TGTGCCAGCTCACCACCGAATAGCGGGAGTTTTGAGCAGTTCTTC
CASSPPNSGSFEQFF
>TRBD1|.|TRBV14|TRBJ2-7
TGTGCCAGCAGCCACATGACAGGGTGCACGACGAGCGAGCAGTACTTC
CASSHMTGCTTSEQYF
>TRBD1|few|TRBV25-1|TRBJ1-1
TGTGCCAGTACTCAGGGGGCTGGGGGCACTGAAGCTTTCTTT
CASTQGAGGTEAFF
>.|few|TRBV19|TRBJ1-1
TGTGCCAGTAGTATCTGGGGGGGGAACACTGAAGCTTTCTTT
CASSIWGGNTEAFF
>.|few|TRBV18|TRBJ1-5
TGTGCCAGCTCACGGGCCAGTTTTGACAGCCATCAGCCCCAGCATTTT
CASSRASFDSHQPQHF
>TRBD2|.|TRBV5-5|TRBJ2-7
TGTGCCAGCAGCATTAGACTAGCGGGAGCCCACGAGCAGTACTTC
CASSIRLAGAHEQYF
>.|few|TRBV20-1|TRBJ1-1
TGCAGTGCTAGAGATTCAACAGCGAACACTGAAGCTTTCTTT
CSARDSTANTEAFF
>.|many|TRBV7-2|TRBJ1-1
TGTGCCAGCAGCTTGAGCCCCGCCACTGAAGCTTTCTTT
CASSLSPATEAFF
>.|.|TRBV3-1|TRBJ1-1
TGTGCCAGCAGTCGGGGACTCCTTGGAACTGAAGCTTTCTTT
CASSRGLLGTEAFF
>.|few|TRBV7-2|TRBJ1-4
TGTGCCAGCAGCCCCAGCGCAACTAATGAAAAACTGTTTTTT
CASSPSATNEKLFF
>TRBD1|few|TRBV10-3|TRBJ1-3
TGTGCCATCAGTGAGGGGGACAGGATCTCTGGAAACACCATATATTTT
CAISEGDRISGNTIYF
>.|many|TRBV28|TRBJ2-7
TGTGCCAGCAGCTCCGAGACTAGCTACGAGCAGTACTTC
CASSSETSYEQYF
>TRBD1|.|TRBV25-1|TRBJ2-7
TGTGCCAGCAGTGAAGTGGACAGGGAGTACGAGCAGTACTTC
CASSEVDREYEQYF
>TRBD2|.|TRBV29-1|TRBJ2-7
TGCAGCGTTGAGGAGCGGGAGGGCAACGAGCAGTACTTC
CSVEEREGNEQYF
>.|.|TRBV20-1|TRBJ2-7
TGCAGTGCTAGAGACCTCACGGTTGGGGGCTACGAGCAGTACTTC
CSARDLTVGGYEQYF
>TRBD2|.|TRBV10-3|TRBJ2-7
TGTGCCATCAGTGAGTCCCCAGCGGGAGTCTACGAGCAGTACTTC
CAISESPAGVYEQYF
>.|many|TRBV12-3/TRBV12-4|TRBJ2-5
TGTGCCAGCAGCTTAAGAGAAGAGACCCAGTACTTC
CASSLREETQYF
>TRBD2|few|TRBV29-1|TRBJ2-5
TGCAGCGTCGAGGATACCGGGACTAGCGGGGAGACGTACCAAGAGACCCAGTACTTC
CSVEDTGTSGETYQETQYF
>.|.|TRBV5-5|TRBJ1-1
TGTGCCAGCTACCTGGGCGGTCTGAACACTGAAGCTTTCTTT
CASYLGGLNTEAFF
>.|few|TRBV12-3/TRBV12-4|TRBJ2-4
TGTGCCAGCCGGAGAGGAGAAAACATTCAGTACTTC
CASRRGENIQYF
>TRBD1|many|TRBV24-1|TRBJ2-5
TGTGCCACCAGTGATGGAGGACAGGGCCAAGAGACCCAGTACTTC
CATSDGGQGQETQYF
>.|many|TRBV30|TRBJ1-1
TGTGCCTGGAGAGTAGGCGCGAACACTGAAGCTTTCTTT
CAWRVGANTEAFF
>TRBD2|.|TRBV7-2|TRBJ2-1
TGTGCCAGCAGCTCCATTAAACCGGGACTAGCGACGTACAATGAGCAGTTCTTC
CASSSIKPGLATYNEQFF